This T cell receptor (beta chain) was found in a study of blood T cell repertoires in COVID-19. Study information: The United States, Italy and Spain provided the acute and convalescent COVID-19 samples. Sources were T cells, B-cell-depleted T cells, or PBMCs; the material itself was cDNA or gDNA.

Original handling: By means of reference gene primer amplification, nucleated cell counts were estimated. Profiled with immunoSEQ multiplex PCR; TCRdb holds only in-frame clones, not every one. From that table come the V and J calls and clone size; the DNA was used to work out D and trimming. This repertoire shows 55,000 or so clones, more than 70% found once; its top ten account for under 8%. CDR3 size: 15 residues. The trim removed 4 bases at V and 6 bases at J, leaving 2 bases unmatched. In germline, CDR1 is LNHDA, CDR2 SQIVND (reference sequence). This TCR derives from a man between 60 and 75 years old with active or convalescent COVID-19. Sequences were obtained from peripheral blood. J is TRBJ2-1 and V is TRBV19, with 14 bases lining up with TRBD2. In DNA form, the CDR3 reads TGTGCCAGTAGTAGACTAGCGGGGGGGATCAATGAGCAGTTCTTC. Its translation: CASSRLAGGINEQFF.